The 3 T cell receptor beta chains given below trace back to one sample, sequenced in a study of blood T cell repertoires in COVID-19. Assay: immunoSEQ multiplex PCR; the TCRdb copy retains only in-frame clones and omits some. The table lists approximately 100,000 clones, approximately 85% of them singletons. The sample taken for sequencing was peripheral blood. These receptors were taken from a woman aged 60-75 years with acute or convalescent COVID-19.

The DNA for the CDR3 is TGTGCCAGCAGTTTTTTGGGACAGGGAACGGGTGGCTACACCTTC. It yields the protein CASSFLGQGTGGYTF. This rearrangement joins TRBV27 to TRBJ1-2; 9 nucleotides match TRBD1. This CDR3 is built from 15 residues. Germline CDR1 is MNHEY and CDR2 is SMNVEV (reference sequence). The V and J ends lost 3 bases and 7 bases, in that order; junction bases with no gene match: 9.

V is TRBV7-9 and J is TRBJ2-2; weak D call: TRBD2 (5 bases). CDR3 length: 15 residues. Germline assignment: CDR1 SEHNR and CDR2 FQNEAQ (reference sequence). V lost 1 base to trimming and J lost 2 bases, with 8 bases between them. In nucleotides, the CDR3 is TGTGCCAGCAGCTTAGATGGGAGCAACACCGGGGAGCTGTTTTTT. Translating it yields CASSLDGSNTGELFF.

V usage is TRBV19 and J usage is TRBJ1-5, with D unclear. With 5 bases removed from V and 2 bases from J, the gap between germline ends came to 13 bases. The CDR3 is 15 amino acids. Germline CDR1 reads LNHDA; CDR2 reads SQIVND (reference sequence). CDR3 in amino acids: CASSDAGRGNQPQHF. For the CDR3, the DNA is TGTGCCAGTAGTGACGCGGGCCGGGGCAATCAGCCCCAGCATTTT. Filled out from reference TRBV19 and TRBJ1-5, the complete variable domain reads DGGITQSPKYLFRKEGQNVTLSCEQNLNHDAMYWYRQDPGQGLRLIYYSQIVNDFQKGDIAEGYSVSREKKESFPLTVTSAQKNPTAFYLCASSDAGRGNQPQHFGDGTRLSIL.